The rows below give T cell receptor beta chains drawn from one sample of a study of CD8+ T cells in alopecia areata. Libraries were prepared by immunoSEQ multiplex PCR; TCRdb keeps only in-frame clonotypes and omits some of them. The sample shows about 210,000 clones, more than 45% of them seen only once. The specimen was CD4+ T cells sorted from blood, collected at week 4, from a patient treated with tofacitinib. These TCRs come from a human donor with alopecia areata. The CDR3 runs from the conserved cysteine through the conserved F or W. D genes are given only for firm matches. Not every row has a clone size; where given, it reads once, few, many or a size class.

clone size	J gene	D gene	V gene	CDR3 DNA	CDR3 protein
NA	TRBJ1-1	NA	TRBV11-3	TGTGCCAGCAGCTTAGTGGGCCCCACTGAAGCTTTCTTT	CASSLVGPTEAFF
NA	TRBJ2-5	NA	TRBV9	TGTGCCAGCAGCGTCGACTTCCAGGGGACCCAGTACTTC	CASSVDFQGTQYF
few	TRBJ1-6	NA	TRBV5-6	TGTGCCAGCAGCTCCGGGAAGCGGGGTAATTCACCCCTCCACTTT	CASSSGKRGNSPLHF
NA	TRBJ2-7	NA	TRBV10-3	TGTGCCATCAGTAATACTAGCCTGAGCTCCTACGAGCAGTACTTC	CAISNTSLSSYEQYF
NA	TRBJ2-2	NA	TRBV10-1	TGCGCCAGCAGTTCATTGAACACCGGGGAGCTGTTTTTT	CASSSLNTGELFF
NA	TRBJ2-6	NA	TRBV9	TGTGCCAGCAGCGTAGAGTCATCTGGGGCCAACGTCCTGACTTTC	CASSVESSGANVLTF
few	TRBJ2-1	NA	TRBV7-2	TGTGCCAGCAGTTCTTACTTAGGACGAGAGCAGTTCTTC	CASSSYLGREQFF
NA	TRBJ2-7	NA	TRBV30	TGTGCCTGGAGTCTAACTGGGAGCGAGCAGTACTTC	CAWSLTGSEQYF
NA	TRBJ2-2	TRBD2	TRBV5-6	TGTGCCAGCAGCTTTGGGCTAGCGGAGAACACCGGGGAGCTGTTTTTT	CASSFGLAENTGELFF
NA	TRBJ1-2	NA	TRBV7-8	TGTGCCAGCAGCTCGGAGATTGGGGGCGCCCGTGATGGCTACACCTTC	CASSSEIGGARDGYTF
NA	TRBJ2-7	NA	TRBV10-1	TGCGCCAGCAGTTCAGGTCTTGTTTCCTCCGAGCAGTACTTC	CASSSGLVSSEQYF
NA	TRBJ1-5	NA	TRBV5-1	TGCGCCAGCAGCTTGGGGACAGTAGATCAGCCCCAGCATTTT	CASSLGTVDQPQHF
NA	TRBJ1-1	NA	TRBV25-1	TGTGCCAGCAGTGAATTTGGGGGGACTGAAGCTTTCTTT	CASSEFGGTEAFF
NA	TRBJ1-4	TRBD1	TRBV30	TGTGCCTGGAGCTCAGGGGGTATGATTGAAAAACTGTTTTTT	CAWSSGGMIEKLFF
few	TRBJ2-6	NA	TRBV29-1	TGCAGCGTTGAGGGGACTGGGGCCAACGTCCTGACTTTC	CSVEGTGANVLTF
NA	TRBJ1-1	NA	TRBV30	TGTGCCTGGAGGAGCGGGAACACTGAAGCTTTCTTT	CAWRSGNTEAFF
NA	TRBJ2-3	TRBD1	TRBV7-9	TGTGCCAGCAGCCCGACAGGGGGCGTTGGATCGTTGTATTTT	CASSPTGGVGSLYF
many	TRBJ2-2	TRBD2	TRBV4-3	TGCGCCAGCAGCCAAGCAGGGAGGGTCGGGGAGCTGTTTTTT	CASSQAGRVGELFF
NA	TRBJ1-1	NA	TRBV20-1	TGCAGTGCTAGACAGACAGACGGGGCTTTCTTT	CSARQTDGAFF
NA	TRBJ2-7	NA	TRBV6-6	TGTGCCAGCATGGGTCTGACAGACTACGAGCAGTACTTC	CASMGLTDYEQYF
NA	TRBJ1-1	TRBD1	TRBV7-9	TGTGCCAGCAGCTTAGGGACAGGGGAAGCTTTCTTT	CASSLGTGEAFF
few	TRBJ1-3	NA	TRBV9	TGTGCCAGCAGCTCTCTCAGGGGTTTTGGAAACACCATATATTTT	CASSSLRGFGNTIYF
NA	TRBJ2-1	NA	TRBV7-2	TGTGCCAGCAGCTTATTCAGCGGCGAGTTCAATGAGCAGTTCTTC	CASSLFSGEFNEQFF
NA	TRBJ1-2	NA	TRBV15	TGTGCCACCAGCAGAGATCCGGGGGTGGATGGCTACACCTTC	CATSRDPGVDGYTF
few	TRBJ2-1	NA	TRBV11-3	TGTGCCAGCAGCCCCAGGGGTGAGCAGTTCTTC	CASSPRGEQFF
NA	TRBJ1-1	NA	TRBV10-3	TGTGCCATCAGTGATGGGCAGAGGAACACTGAAGCTTTCTTT	CAISDGQRNTEAFF
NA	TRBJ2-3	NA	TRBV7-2	TGTGCCAGCAGCTTAGGTGCTAGCACAGATACGCAGTATTTT	CASSLGASTDTQYF
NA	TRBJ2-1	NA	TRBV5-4	TGTGCCAGCAGCTTGGGGGGTCAGGGCAATGAGCAGTTCTTC	CASSLGGQGNEQFF
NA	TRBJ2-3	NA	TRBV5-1	TGCGCCAGCAGCTTGCAAGGGACAAAGGGAGATACGCAGTATTTT	CASSLQGTKGDTQYF
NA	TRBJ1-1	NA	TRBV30	TGTGCCTGGAGTCCCCTGACAGGGAACACTGAAGCTTTCTTT	CAWSPLTGNTEAFF
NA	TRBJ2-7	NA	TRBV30	TGTGCCTGGATTTCAACCGGGGGACTGAACGAGCAGTACTTC	CAWISTGGLNEQYF